Shown below are 6 T cell receptor beta chains from a single sample sequenced in a study of cytomegalovirus exposure and HLA in healthy donors. Use of 60 Vbeta and 13 Jbeta primers characterized the PCR. Sequencing used immunoSEQ multiplex PCR; TCRdb keeps in-frame clones, though not all of them. This table has around 90,000 clones, about nine tenths appearing once. Source material: PBMCs. These receptors all come from a young man in good health and CMV-seropositive.

The genes are TRBV4-1 and TRBJ1-5; the D is unclear. Germline-derived CDR1 and CDR2 are MGHRA and YSYEKL. This CDR3 is built from 13 residues. Trimming cost V 8 bases and J 4 bases, with 12 bases left between them. The CDR3 region has the DNA TGCGCCAGCGGCCGACTGAGAAATCAGCCCCAGCATTTT. Translation gives CASGRLRNQPQHF.

This clone was seen a handful of times. This chain joins TRBV7-2 and TRBJ2-1, with 9 bases that match TRBD2. V was pared by 1 base and J by 5 bases, with 3 bases of the junction left unmatched. The CDR3 runs to 15 residues. Germline CDR1 reads SGHTA; CDR2 reads FQGNSA. CDR3 protein: CASSLVLAGNNEQFF. The CDR3 bases are TGTGCCAGCAGCTTAGTTCTAGCGGGAAACAATGAGCAGTTCTTC.

The chain couples TRBV4-1 to TRBJ2-3; weak D call: TRBD1 (6 bases). The CDR3 has 17 residues. The germline CDR1 and CDR2 sequences are MGHRA and YSYEKL. Trimming left V 0 bases short and J 2 bases short, with 15 bases between. The chain's CDR3 is CASSQEGTGIHTDTQYF. The CDR3 DNA follows: TGCGCCAGCAGCCAAGAAGGAACAGGGATTCACACAGATACGCAGTATTTT.

This rearrangement joins TRBV6-1 to TRBJ1-4; a possible D gene is TRBD1 (5 bases). The V end was cut by 8 bases, the J end by 4 bases, with 17 bases between. CDR1 and CDR2 from the germline V gene are MNHNS and SASEGT. The CDR3 contains 15 residues. In DNA, the CDR3 is TGTGCCAGCCAGTCACAGGTGACACATAATGAAAAACTGTTTTTT. Protein: CASQSQVTHNEKLFF.

A single count supports this clone. This CDR3 is CASSLSGTDTQYF. The DNA of the CDR3 is TGTGCCAGCAGCTTGAGCGGTACAGATACGCAGTATTTT. The V and J genes are TRBV5-4 and TRBJ2-3, with D tentatively TRBD2 (5 bases). CDR3 length: 13 residues. The germline gives CDR1 SGHNT, CDR2 YYREEE (reference sequence). With 1 base removed from V and 3 bases from J, the gap between germline ends came to 6 bases.

The rearrangement uses TRBV4-1 and TRBJ2-1; 7 bases align to TRBD2. With 3 bases clipped from V and 1 base from J, the junction kept 6 bases outside the gene matches. The CDR3 extends over 16 amino acids. Per the germline V gene, CDR1 is MGHRA and CDR2 is YSYEKL. The CDR3 sequence: CASSHPSGNSYNEQFF. The CDR3 coding sequence is TGCGCCAGCAGCCACCCCAGCGGGAATTCCTACAATGAGCAGTTCTTC.